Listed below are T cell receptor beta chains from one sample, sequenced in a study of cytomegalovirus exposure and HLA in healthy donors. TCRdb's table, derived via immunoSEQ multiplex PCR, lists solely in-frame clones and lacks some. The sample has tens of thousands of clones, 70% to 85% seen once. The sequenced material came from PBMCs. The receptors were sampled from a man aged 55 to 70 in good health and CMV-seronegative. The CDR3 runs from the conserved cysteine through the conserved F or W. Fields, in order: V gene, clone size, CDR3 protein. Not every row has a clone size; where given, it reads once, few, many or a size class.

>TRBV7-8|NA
CASSLGEGTDTQYF
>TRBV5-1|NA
CASSLSFVEETQYF
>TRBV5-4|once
CASSLDRGSKDTQYF
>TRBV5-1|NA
CASSLAQDAEAFF
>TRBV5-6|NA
CASSLFRESNTGELFF
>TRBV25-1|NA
CASLGTGGADGYTF
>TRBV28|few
CASSRGVFTYEQYF
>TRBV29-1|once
CSVPGQGLYEQYF
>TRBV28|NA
CASSTGKFNYGYTF
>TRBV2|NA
CASSHPRDRVYF
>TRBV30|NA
CAWSFGRGNQPQHF
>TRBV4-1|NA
CASSQDRGGITYEQYF
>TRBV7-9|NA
CASSSSGGSPSGQYF
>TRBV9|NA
CASSRDRAYNEQFF
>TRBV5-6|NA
CASSSSDNRGRADTQYF
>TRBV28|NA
CASIRPWGGTDTQYF
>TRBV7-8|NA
CASSRDRSSYNEQFF
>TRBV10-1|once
CASSDGGNTEAFF
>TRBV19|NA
CASSIIGGGSSYNEQFF
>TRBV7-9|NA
CAGGDRGPTGELFF
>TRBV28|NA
CASSFPGQGEKLFF
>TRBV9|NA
CASSPFLGAGANVLTF
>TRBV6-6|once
CASSSNEKLFF
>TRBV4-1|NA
CASSQGALVSGANVLTF
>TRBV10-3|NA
CAILAGSTDTQYF
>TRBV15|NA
CATSRDPGTGAINEQFF
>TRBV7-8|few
CATKRGTGDSGYTF
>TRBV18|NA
CASSSRDRAKYEAFF
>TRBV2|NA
CASSLIWNEQFF
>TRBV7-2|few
CASSHQPPTENSPLHF
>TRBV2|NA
CASSELGGQNTEAFF
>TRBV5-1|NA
CASSLVLAGDQETQYF
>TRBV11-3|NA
CASSLGGRAGEQYF
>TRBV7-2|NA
CASSFSGGGTEAFF
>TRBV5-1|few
CASKDRQGATEAFF
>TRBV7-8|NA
CASRSQRGTQYF
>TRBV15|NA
CATSRDRSFNQPQHF
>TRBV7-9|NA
CASSLALDTSYEQYF
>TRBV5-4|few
CASSPTGGETGELFF
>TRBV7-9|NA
CASSAVNQPQHF
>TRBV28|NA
CASRLAGLGLQETQYF
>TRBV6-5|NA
CASSRPSAAGNEQFF
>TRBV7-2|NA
CASSLSSGETQYF
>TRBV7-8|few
CASSSGGLTNTGELFF
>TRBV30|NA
CAWSGTGAAYEQYF
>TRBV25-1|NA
CASSDKPQMEAFF
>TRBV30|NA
CAWSMGGGQPQHF
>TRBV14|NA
CASSQDLPFTDSPLHF
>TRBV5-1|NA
CAGRQGTNTEAFF
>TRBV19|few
CASSTQGDARNTIYF
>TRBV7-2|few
CASSPSAGGNTDTQYF
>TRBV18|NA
CASSPGGETQYF
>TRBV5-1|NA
CASDLGSGPLSGNEQFF
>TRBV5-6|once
CASSLGGRGTEAFF
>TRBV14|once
CASSLGLARNTQYF
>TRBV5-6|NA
CASSLRTSGYNEQFF
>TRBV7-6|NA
CASSLSFGTDTQYF